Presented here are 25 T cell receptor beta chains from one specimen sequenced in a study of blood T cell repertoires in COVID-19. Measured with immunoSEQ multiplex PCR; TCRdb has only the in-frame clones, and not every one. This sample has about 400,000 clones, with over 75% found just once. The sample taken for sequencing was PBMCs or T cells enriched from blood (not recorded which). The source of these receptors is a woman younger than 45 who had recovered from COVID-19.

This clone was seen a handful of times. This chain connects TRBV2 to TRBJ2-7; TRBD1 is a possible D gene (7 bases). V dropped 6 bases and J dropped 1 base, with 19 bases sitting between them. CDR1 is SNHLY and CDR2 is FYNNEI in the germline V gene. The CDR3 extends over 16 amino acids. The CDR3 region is CASSKRGPGGSYEQYF. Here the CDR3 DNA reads TGTGCCAGCAGCAAGAGAGGGCCAGGGGGGTCCTACGAGCAGTACTTC.

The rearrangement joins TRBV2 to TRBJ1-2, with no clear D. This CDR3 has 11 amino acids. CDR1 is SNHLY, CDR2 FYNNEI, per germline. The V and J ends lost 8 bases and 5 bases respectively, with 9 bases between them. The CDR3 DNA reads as TGTGCCAGCGGGTCGGGGTATGGCTACACCTTC. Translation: CASGSGYGYTF.

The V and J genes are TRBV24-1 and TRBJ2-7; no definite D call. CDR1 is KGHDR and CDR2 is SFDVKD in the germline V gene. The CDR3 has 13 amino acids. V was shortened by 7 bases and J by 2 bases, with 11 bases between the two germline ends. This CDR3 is CATSSGSTYEQYF. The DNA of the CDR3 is TGTGCCACCAGCTCAGGCTCTACCTACGAGCAGTACTTC.

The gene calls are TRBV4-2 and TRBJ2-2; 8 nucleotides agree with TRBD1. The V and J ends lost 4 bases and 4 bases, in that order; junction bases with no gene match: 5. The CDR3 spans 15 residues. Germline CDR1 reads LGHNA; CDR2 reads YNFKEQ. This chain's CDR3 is CASSLDRVSTGELFF. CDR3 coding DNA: TGTGCCAGCAGCCTGGACAGGGTGTCCACCGGGGAGCTGTTTTTT.

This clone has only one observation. The CDR3 bases are TGTGCCAGCAGCTTAGCCCAGGGACAGCTCTACGAGCAGTACTTC. Its protein is CASSLAQGQLYEQYF. This sequence joins TRBV7-9 and TRBJ2-7; 7 bases fit TRBD1. Trimming cost V 0 bases and J 3 bases; bases outside gene matches: 5. Germline CDR1 and CDR2: SEHNR and FQNEAQ (reference sequence). This CDR3 region has 15 residues.

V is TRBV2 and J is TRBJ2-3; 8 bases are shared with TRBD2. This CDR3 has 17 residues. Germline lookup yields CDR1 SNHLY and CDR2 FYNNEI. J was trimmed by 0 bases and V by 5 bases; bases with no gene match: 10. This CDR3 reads CASSYLPTSESTDTQYF. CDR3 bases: TGTGCCAGCAGTTACCTGCCGACTAGCGAGAGCACAGATACGCAGTATTTT.

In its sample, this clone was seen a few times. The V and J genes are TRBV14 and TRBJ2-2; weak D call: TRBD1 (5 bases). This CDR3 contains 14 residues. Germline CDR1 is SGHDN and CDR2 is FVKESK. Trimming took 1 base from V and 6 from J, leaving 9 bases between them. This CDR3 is CASSQVPGSGELFF. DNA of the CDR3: TGTGCCAGCAGCCAAGTCCCAGGGTCCGGGGAGCTGTTTTTT.

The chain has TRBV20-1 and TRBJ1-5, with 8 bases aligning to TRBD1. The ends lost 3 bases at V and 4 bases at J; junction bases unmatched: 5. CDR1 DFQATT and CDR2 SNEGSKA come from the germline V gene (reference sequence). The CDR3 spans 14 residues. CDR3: CSASPGGLNQPQHF. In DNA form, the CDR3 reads TGCAGTGCTAGTCCAGGGGGCCTAAATCAGCCCCAGCATTTT.

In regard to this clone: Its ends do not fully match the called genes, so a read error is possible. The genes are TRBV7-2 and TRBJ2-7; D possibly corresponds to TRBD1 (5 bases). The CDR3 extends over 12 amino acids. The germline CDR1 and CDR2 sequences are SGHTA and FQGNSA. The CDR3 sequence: CASSLVGRELFF. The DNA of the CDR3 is TGTGCCAGCAGCTTGGTGGGCAGGGAACTCTTCTTC.

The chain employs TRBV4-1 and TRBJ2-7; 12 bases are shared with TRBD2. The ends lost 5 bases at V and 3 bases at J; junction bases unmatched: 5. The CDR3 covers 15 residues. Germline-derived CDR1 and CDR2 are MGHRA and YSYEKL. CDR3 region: CASSFGLAGSYEQYF. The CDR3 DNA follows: TGCGCCAGCAGCTTTGGACTAGCGGGGAGCTACGAGCAGTACTTC.

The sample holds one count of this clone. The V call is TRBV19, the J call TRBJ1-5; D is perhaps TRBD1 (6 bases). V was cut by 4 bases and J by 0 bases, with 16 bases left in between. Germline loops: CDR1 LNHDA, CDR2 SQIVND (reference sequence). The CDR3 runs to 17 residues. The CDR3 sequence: CASSTHPVGASNQPQHF. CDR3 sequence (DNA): TGTGCCAGTAGTACCCACCCCGTGGGGGCTAGCAATCAGCCCCAGCATTTT.

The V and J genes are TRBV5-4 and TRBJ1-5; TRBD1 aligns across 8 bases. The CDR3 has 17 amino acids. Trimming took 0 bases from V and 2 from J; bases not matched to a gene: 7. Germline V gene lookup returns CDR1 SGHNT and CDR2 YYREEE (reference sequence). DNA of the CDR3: TGTGCCAGCAGCTTGGGGACAGGGATCCGGGGCAATCAGCCCCAGCATTTT. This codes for CASSLGTGIRGNQPQHF.

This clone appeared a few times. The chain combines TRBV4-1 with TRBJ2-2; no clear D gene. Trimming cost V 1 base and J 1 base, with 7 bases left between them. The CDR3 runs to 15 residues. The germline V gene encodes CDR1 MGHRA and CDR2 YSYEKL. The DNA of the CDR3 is TGCGCCAGCAGCCAAGGCCAGGAGAACACCGGGGAGCTGTTTTTT. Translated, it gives CASSQGQENTGELFF.

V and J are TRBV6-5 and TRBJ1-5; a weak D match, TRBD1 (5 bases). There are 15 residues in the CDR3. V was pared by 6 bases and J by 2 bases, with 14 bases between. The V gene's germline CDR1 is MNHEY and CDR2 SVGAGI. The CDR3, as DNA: TGTGCCAGCAGCCCCGACGGCAGGGGCAATCAGCCCCAGCATTTT. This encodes CASSPDGRGNQPQHF.

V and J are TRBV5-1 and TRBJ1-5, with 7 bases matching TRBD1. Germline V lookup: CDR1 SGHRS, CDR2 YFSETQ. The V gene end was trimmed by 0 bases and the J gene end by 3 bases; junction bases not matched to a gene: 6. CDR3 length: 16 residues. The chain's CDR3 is CASSLGPTGVNQPQHF. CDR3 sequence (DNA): TGCGCCAGCAGCTTGGGGCCCACAGGGGTCAATCAGCCCCAGCATTTT. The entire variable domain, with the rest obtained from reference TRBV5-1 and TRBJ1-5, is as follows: KAGVTQTPRYLIKTRGQQVTLSCSPISGHRSVSWYQQTPGQGLQFLFEYFSETQRNKGNFPGRFSGRQFSNSRSEMNVSTLELGDSALYLCASSLGPTGVNQPQHFGDGTRLSIL.

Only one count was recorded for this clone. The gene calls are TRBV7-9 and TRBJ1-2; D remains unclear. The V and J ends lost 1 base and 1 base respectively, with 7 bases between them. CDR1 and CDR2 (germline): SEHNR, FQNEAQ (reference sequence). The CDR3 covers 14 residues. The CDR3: CASSLGQNNYGYTF. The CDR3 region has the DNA TGTGCCAGCAGCTTAGGTCAGAATAACTATGGCTACACCTTC.

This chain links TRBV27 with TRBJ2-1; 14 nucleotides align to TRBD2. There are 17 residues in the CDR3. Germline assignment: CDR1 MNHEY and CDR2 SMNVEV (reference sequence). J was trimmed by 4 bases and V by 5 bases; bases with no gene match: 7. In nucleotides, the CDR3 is TGTGCCAGCAGTCCCCGACTAGCGGGGGGGTTATACAATGAGCAGTTCTTC. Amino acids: CASSPRLAGGLYNEQFF.

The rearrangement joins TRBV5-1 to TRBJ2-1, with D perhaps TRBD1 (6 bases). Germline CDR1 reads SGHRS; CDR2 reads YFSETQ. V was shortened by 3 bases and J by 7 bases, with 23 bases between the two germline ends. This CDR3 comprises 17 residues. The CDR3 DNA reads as TGCGCCAGCAGCTCGCCCCCGGGACAACTCGACGGGAATGAGCAGTTCTTC. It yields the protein CASSSPPGQLDGNEQFF.

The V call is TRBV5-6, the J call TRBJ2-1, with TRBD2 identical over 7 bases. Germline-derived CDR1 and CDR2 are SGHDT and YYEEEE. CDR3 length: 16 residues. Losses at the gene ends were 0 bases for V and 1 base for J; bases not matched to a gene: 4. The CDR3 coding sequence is TGTGCCAGCAGCTTGGCCGCAGCGGGATCCTACAATGAGCAGTTCTTC. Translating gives CASSLAAAGSYNEQFF.

Here the CDR3 reads CASSLSQGLAEAFF. The CDR3 coding sequence is TGTGCCAGCTCACTGTCACAGGGGTTAGCTGAAGCTTTCTTT. The V and J genes are TRBV18 and TRBJ1-1, with 7 nucleotides matching TRBD1. This CDR3 has 14 amino acids. Germline loops: CDR1 KGHSH, CDR2 LQKENI. With V trimmed by 4 bases and J by 6 bases, 8 bases remained unmatched. Drawing the rest from reference TRBV18 and TRBJ1-1, the complete variable domain is NAGVMQNPRHLVRRRGQEARLRCSPMKGHSHVYWYRQLPEEGLKFMVYLQKENIIDESGMPKERFSAEFPKEGPSILRIQQVVRGDSAAYFCASSLSQGLAEAFFGQGTRLTVV.

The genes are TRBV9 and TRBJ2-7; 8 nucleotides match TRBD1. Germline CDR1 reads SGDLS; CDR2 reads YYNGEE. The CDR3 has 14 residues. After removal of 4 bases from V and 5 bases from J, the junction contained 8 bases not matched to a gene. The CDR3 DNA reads TGTGCCAGCAGCCAGACAGGGGCTATAGACGAGCAGTACTTC. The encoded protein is CASSQTGAIDEQYF.

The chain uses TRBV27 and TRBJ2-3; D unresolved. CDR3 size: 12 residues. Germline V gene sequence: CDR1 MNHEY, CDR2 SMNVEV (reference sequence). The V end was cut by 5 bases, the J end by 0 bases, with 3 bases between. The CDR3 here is CASSPSTDTQYF. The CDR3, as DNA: TGTGCCAGCAGTCCTAGCACAGATACGCAGTATTTT.

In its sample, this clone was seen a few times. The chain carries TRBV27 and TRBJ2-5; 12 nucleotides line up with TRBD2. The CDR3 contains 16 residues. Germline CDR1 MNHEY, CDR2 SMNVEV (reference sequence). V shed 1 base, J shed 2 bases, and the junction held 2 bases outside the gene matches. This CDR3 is CASSLWGTSGQETQYF. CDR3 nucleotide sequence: TGTGCCAGCAGTTTATGGGGGACTAGCGGGCAAGAGACCCAGTACTTC.

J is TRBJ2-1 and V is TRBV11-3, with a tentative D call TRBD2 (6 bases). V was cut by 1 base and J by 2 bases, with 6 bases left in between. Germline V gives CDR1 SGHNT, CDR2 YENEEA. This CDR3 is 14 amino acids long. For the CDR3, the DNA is TGTGCCAGCAGCTTAGGGGGGGCCTACAATGAGCAGTTCTTC. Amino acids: CASSLGGAYNEQFF.

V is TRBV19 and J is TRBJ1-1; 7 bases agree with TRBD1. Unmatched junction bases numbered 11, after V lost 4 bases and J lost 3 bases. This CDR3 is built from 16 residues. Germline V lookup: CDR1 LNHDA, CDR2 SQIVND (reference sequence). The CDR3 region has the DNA TGTGCCAGTAGTACTGGAGGGGGCCGATACCACACTGAAGCTTTCTTT. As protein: CASSTGGGRYHTEAFF.